The 21 T cell receptor beta chains below come from one sample, sequenced in a study of blood T cell repertoires in COVID-19. Only in-frame clones appear in the TCRdb table, and some are missing; sequencing was by immunoSEQ multiplex PCR. The sample has 130,000 to 150,000 clones; around 83% are singletons. The sample taken for sequencing was peripheral blood. Every receptor here comes from a man aged 60 to 75 with active or convalescent COVID-19.

The V call is TRBV28, the J call TRBJ1-2; 9 bases agree with TRBD1. CDR3 length: 15 residues. V shed 3 bases and J 5 bases; nucleotides not matched to a gene: 7. Germline CDR1 is MDHEN and CDR2 is SYDVKM. The CDR3, as DNA: TGTGCCAGCAGTTTGGGGACAGGGTCTACTTATGGCTACACCTTC. This encodes CASSLGTGSTYGYTF.

The chain carries TRBV7-8 and TRBJ1-5; D gene uncertain. The germline V and J ends were trimmed by 2 bases and 6 bases, with 8 bases remaining between them. Germline lookup yields CDR1 SGHVS and CDR2 FQNEAQ. This CDR3 comprises 13 residues. CDR3: CASSLFPGQPQHF. In DNA form, the CDR3 reads TGTGCCAGCAGCTTATTTCCGGGTCAGCCCCAGCATTTT. Drawing the rest from reference TRBV7-8 and TRBJ1-5, the complete variable domain is GAGVSQSPRYKVAKRGQDVALRCDPISGHVSLFWYQQALGQGPEFLTYFQNEAQLDKSGLPSDRFFAERPEGSVSTLKIQRTQQEDSAVYLCASSLFPGQPQHFGDGTRLSIL.

The table lists this clone with a count of one. V is TRBV4-3 and J is TRBJ1-4, with 7 bases aligning to TRBD1. The junction had 6 bases not matched to a gene; V was cut back by 0 bases and J by 2 bases. This CDR3 has 17 residues. The germline V gene has CDR1 LGHNA and CDR2 YSLEER. CDR3 sequence (DNA): TGCGCCAGCAGCCAAGATCCTAGGGGGCCGACTAATGAAAAACTGTTTTTT. Translating gives CASSQDPRGPTNEKLFF.

The chain has TRBV6-1 and TRBJ2-5; possibly TRBD2 for D (6 bases). The V gene lost 2 bases and the J gene lost 5 bases, with 12 bases spanning the gap. The CDR3 spans 14 residues. Looked up from germline, CDR1 is MNHNS and CDR2 is SASEGT. The CDR3 DNA follows: TGTGCCAGCAGTGAATACGGGGGATCGGAGACCCAGTACTTC. Translated: CASSEYGGSETQYF.

Concerning this clone: Compared with germline, one end of the junction differs, possibly owing to a read error. The J gene is TRBJ2-5, the V gene TRBV7-2; D ambiguous. CDR1 and CDR2 (germline): SGHTA, FQGNSA. This CDR3 contains 13 residues. The CDR3 DNA reads as TGTGCCAGCAGCTTAGTGAGTACTCCTAAGCTAGACTTC. Translated, it gives CASSLVSTPKLDF.

The table lists this clone with a few counts. This rearrangement joins TRBV6-1 to TRBJ1-4; tentatively, D is TRBD1 (6 bases). Trimming removed 3 bases at V and 8 bases at J, with 19 bases between. The CDR3 consists of 16 residues. The germline V gene has CDR1 MNHNS and CDR2 SASEGT. As DNA, the CDR3 is TGTGCCAGCAGTGATGTCCCAACAGGGTTGGAGGAAAAACTGTTTTTT. Amino acid sequence: CASSDVPTGLEEKLFF.

The chain combines TRBV5-6 with TRBJ2-3; TRBD2 matches at 7 bases. The V gene end was trimmed by 5 bases and the J gene end by 8 bases; junction bases not matched to a gene: 5. Germline assignment: CDR1 SGHDT and CDR2 YYEEEE. The CDR3 sequence is 12 residues long. The DNA for the CDR3 is TGTGCCAGCAGTCAGTGGGGGGGTACGCAGTATTTT. Protein sequence: CASSQWGGTQYF.

The V call is TRBV7-8, the J call TRBJ2-7; 7 bases agree with TRBD1. Germline trimming cut 6 bases from V and 2 bases from J; bases unmatched to any gene: 10. The CDR3 runs 15 residues. The germline V gene has CDR1 SGHVS and CDR2 FQNEAQ. The DNA of the CDR3 is TGTGCCAGCAGTTATACATTGACAGGGACCTACGAGCAGTACGTC. Protein product: CASSYTLTGTYEQYV.

This clone was seen a single time. The chain is built from TRBV18 and TRBJ1-5; TRBD1 matches at 10 bases. This CDR3 has 17 amino acids. Germline CDR1 reads KGHSH; CDR2 reads LQKENI. Germline trimming cut 5 bases from V and 4 bases from J; bases unmatched to any gene: 11. The CDR3 bases are TGTGCCAGCTCAACCGAATTGGACAGGGGGAGGAATCAGCCCCAGCATTTT. This codes for CASSTELDRGRNQPQHF.

The V and J genes are TRBV6-2 or TRBV6-3 and TRBJ1-5, with D possibly matching TRBD1 (5 bases). V lost 2 bases, J lost 4 bases, and 15 bases lay in between. Per germline, CDR1 MNHEY and CDR2 SVGEGT. The CDR3 sequence is 16 residues long. For the CDR3, the DNA is TGTGCCAGCAGTTACGGGCAGAGTAAGGGGAATCAGCCCCAGCATTTT. It translates to CASSYGQSKGNQPQHF.

The chain uses TRBV11-2 and TRBJ2-5, with TRBD2 matching over 10 bases. V trimming: 2 bases; J trimming: 5 bases; junction bases outside the gene matches: 5. Germline loops: CDR1 SGHAT, CDR2 FQNNGV. This CDR3 is built from 15 residues. This CDR3 is CASSLSSGGMETQYF. The CDR3 nucleotides read TGTGCCAGCAGCTTATCTAGCGGGGGAATGGAGACCCAGTACTTC.

The V and J genes are TRBV30 and TRBJ1-4, with D hard to call. Germline assignment: CDR1 GTSNPN and CDR2 SVGIG (reference sequence). V lost 2 bases and J 5 bases, leaving 15 bases between the germline ends. The CDR3 has 15 residues. This CDR3 is CAWSHFRGINEKLFF. The CDR3 nucleotides read TGTGCCTGGAGTCACTTCCGAGGGATAAATGAAAAACTGTTTTTT.

The J gene is TRBJ1-1, the V gene TRBV7-9; D is unresolved. The V end was cut by 7 bases, the J end by 1 base, with 10 bases between. In germline, CDR1 is SEHNR, CDR2 FQNEAQ (reference sequence). The CDR3 is made up of 13 amino acids. Here the CDR3 reads CASTLDGNTEAFF. As DNA, the CDR3 is TGTGCCAGCACCTTGGACGGGAACACTGAAGCTTTCTTT.

This chain connects TRBV19 to TRBJ2-1; perhaps TRBD2 as D (5 bases). V was trimmed by 5 bases and J by 0 bases, leaving 17 bases between them. Germline CDR1 reads LNHDA; CDR2 reads SQIVND (reference sequence). The CDR3 totals 17 residues. The CDR3 protein is CASSPIPTMSSYNEQFF. In DNA, the CDR3 is TGTGCCAGTAGTCCGATACCGACTATGAGCTCCTACAATGAGCAGTTCTTC. The whole variable domain, remainder taken from reference TRBV19 and TRBJ2-1, is DGGITQSPKYLFRKEGQNVTLSCEQNLNHDAMYWYRQDPGQGLRLIYYSQIVNDFQKGDIAEGYSVSREKKESFPLTVTSAQKNPTAFYLCASSPIPTMSSYNEQFFGPGTRLTVL.

This chain joins TRBV4-1 and TRBJ2-2, with D tentatively TRBD2 (6 bases). This CDR3 spans 16 amino acids. Per germline, CDR1 MGHRA and CDR2 YSYEKL. V lost 2 bases and J 4 bases, leaving 14 bases between the germline ends. The CDR3 loop is CASSQTGLKITGELFF. Here the CDR3 DNA reads TGCGCCAGCAGCCAAACGGGACTTAAGATCACCGGGGAGCTGTTTTTT.

This chain joins TRBV27 and TRBJ1-1; D ambiguous. CDR1 and CDR2 from the germline V gene are MNHEY and SMNVEV (reference sequence). The germline V and J ends were trimmed by 6 bases and 8 bases, with 13 bases remaining between them. The CDR3 loop spans 12 amino acids. The CDR3 bases are TGTGCCAGCAGCATTGGACTGGGAGAAGCTTTCTTT. Its protein is CASSIGLGEAFF.

V gene TRBV24-1 combines with J gene TRBJ2-7; a possible D gene is TRBD1 (5 bases). This CDR3 spans 11 amino acids. With 6 bases removed from V and 6 bases from J, the gap between germline ends came to 8 bases. CDR1 is KGHDR, CDR2 SFDVKD, per germline. The chain's CDR3 is CATSPRAEQYV. As DNA, the CDR3 is TGTGCCACCAGTCCCAGGGCCGAGCAGTACGTC.

The CDR3 region has the DNA TGCGCCAGCTCTCAACAGGGACCGACGAACACTGAAGCTTTCTTT. Encoded protein: CASSQQGPTNTEAFF. V usage is TRBV5-1 and J usage is TRBJ1-1; TRBD1 might be the D (6 bases). Germline CDR1 and CDR2: SGHRS and YFSETQ. The germline V and J ends were trimmed by 7 bases and 1 base, with 17 bases remaining between them. The CDR3 is 15 amino acids.

The chain carries TRBV5-1 and TRBJ1-2, with 12 bases identical to TRBD1. J was trimmed by 4 bases and V by 4 bases; bases with no gene match: 8. Germline V lookup: CDR1 SGHRS, CDR2 YFSETQ. This CDR3 contains 16 residues. CDR3: CASSPGQGAEIYGYTF. The CDR3 DNA reads TGCGCCAGCAGCCCGGGACAGGGGGCGGAGATCTATGGCTACACCTTC.

The genes are TRBV5-4 and TRBJ1-2; unclear D gene. In germline, CDR1 is SGHNT, CDR2 YYREEE (reference sequence). The CDR3 contains 14 residues. Between the trimmed V and J ends, which lost 2 bases and 0 bases, there was a span of 8 bases. CDR3 amino acids: CASSFREANYGYTF. The CDR3 DNA is TGTGCCAGCAGCTTTAGAGAAGCTAACTATGGCTACACCTTC.

The chain has TRBV14 and TRBJ2-7; weak D call: TRBD1 (5 bases). Germline loops: CDR1 SGHDN, CDR2 FVKESK. This CDR3 spans 15 amino acids. The ends were cut back, 1 base at V and 3 bases at J, with 13 bases in the middle. The CDR3 DNA reads TGTGCCAGCAGCCAAGTGGCAGCAGGGATCTACGAGCAGTACTTC. Translation: CASSQVAAGIYEQYF. The full variable domain, in which reference TRBV14 and TRBJ2-7 provide the parts outside the CDR3, is EAGVTQFPSHSVIEKGQTVTLRCDPISGHDNLYWYRRVMGKEIKFLLHFVKESKQDESGMPNNRFLAERTGGTYSTLKVQPAELEDSGVYFCASSQVAAGIYEQYFGPGTRLTVT.